This entry concerns a single T cell receptor (beta chain). The sample is drawn from a study of control samples from healthy donors and cancer patients. V lost 0 bases and J lost 0, with 17 bases in between. Germline lookup yields CDR1 LGHDT and CDR2 YNNKEL (reference sequence). The CDR3 has 18 amino acids. Sequenced by immunoSEQ multiplex PCR; TCRdb stores in-frame clones only, minus some. The sample lists some 94,000 clones, approximately 88% seen once, with 8.5% to 10% in the top ten. This receptor was obtained from a woman aged 45-65 years with colorectal cancer. The gene calls are TRBV3-1 (or the pseudogene TRBV3-2) and TRBJ1-2, with TRBD1 as a possible D gene (5 bases). Sequenced input: PBMCs. The CDR3 loop is CASSQDNSKGCPNYGYTF. CDR3 nucleotide sequence: TGTGCCAGCAGCCAAGATAATAGTAAGGGGTGCCCTAACTATGGCTACACCTTC.